The count of the clone carrying this T cell receptor beta chain is one. This entry is derived from a study of regulatory T cells in long-lasting Graves disease. V lost 1 base and J 5 bases, leaving 10 bases between the germline ends. This CDR3 is built from 14 residues. The germline gives CDR1 MGHRA, CDR2 YSYEKL. Library construction for TCR beta used iRepertoire HTBI primers and Arm-PCR of CDR3 regions. TCRdb re-analysed the multiplex PCR reads in MiXCR, keeping a single row per CDR3 protein. The sample lists hundreds of thousands of distinct CDR3 sequences; roughly 16% were seen once. Time point reported: newly diagnosed GD, antithyroid drugs for less than 3 months. Generation of the TCR library employed RNA extracted from PBMCs. This same sample was also part of a study on T cells in Graves' hyperthyroidism and ophthalmopathy.

This sequence was found in a woman in her thirties with Graves disease. Sequencing was performed on peripheral blood mononuclear cells (PBMCs), taken at new diagnosis, from a patient treated with antithyroid drugs. The chain employs TRBV4-1 and TRBJ2-3; D gene uncertain. The CDR3 protein is CASSQAGFGDTQYF. Written as DNA, the CDR3 is TGCGCCAGCAGCCAAGCAGGATTCGGAGATACGCAGTATTTT.